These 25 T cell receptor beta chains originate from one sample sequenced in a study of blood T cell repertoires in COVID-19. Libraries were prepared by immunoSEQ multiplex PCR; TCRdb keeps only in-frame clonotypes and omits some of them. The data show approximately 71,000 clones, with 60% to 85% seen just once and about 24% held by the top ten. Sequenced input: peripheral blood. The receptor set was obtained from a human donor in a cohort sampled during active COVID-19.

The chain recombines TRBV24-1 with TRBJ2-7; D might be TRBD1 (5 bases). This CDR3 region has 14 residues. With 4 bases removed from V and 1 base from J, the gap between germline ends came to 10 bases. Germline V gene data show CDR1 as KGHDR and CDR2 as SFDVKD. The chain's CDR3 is CATSDAGHSYEQYF. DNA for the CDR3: TGTGCCACCAGTGACGCAGGACATTCCTACGAGCAGTACTTC.

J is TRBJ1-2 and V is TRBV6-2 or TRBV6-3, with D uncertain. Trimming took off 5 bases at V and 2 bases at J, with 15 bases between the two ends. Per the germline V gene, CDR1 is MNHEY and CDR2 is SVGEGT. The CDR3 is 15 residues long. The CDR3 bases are TGTGCCAGCAGTGACGGCCAACTACCGAACTATGGCTACACCTTC. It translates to CASSDGQLPNYGYTF.

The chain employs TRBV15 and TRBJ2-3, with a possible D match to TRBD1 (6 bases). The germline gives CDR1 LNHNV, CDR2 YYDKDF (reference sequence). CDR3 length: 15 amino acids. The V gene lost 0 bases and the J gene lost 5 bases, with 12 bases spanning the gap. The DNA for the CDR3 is TGTGCCACCAGCAGAGAGGGGGTAGGGGGAGATACGCAGTATTTT. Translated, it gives CATSREGVGGDTQYF.

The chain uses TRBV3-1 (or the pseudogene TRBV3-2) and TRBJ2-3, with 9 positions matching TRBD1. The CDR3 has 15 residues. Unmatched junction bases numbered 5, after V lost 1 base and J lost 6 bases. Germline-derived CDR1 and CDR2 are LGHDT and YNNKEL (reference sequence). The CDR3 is CASSQVGQGGDTQYF. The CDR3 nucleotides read TGTGCCAGCAGCCAAGTGGGACAGGGAGGGGATACGCAGTATTTT.

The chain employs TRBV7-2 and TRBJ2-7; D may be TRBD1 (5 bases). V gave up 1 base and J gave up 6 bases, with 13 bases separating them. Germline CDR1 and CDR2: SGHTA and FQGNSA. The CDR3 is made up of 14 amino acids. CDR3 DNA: TGTGCCAGCAGCTTAGAAGGGTTAAGGGGCGAGCAGTACTTC. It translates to CASSLEGLRGEQYF.

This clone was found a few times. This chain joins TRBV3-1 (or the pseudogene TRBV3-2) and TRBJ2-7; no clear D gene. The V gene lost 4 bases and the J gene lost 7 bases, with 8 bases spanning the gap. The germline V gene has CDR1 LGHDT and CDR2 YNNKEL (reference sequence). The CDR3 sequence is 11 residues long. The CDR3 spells CASSRADEQYF. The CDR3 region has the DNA TGTGCCAGCAGCCGGGCAGATGAGCAGTACTTC.

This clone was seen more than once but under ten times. The CDR3 protein is CASSYGQSYSNQPQHF. CDR3 nucleotide sequence: TGTGCCAGCAGTTACGGACAGTCCTATTCCAATCAGCCCCAGCATTTT. The rearrangement uses TRBV6-2 or TRBV6-3 and TRBJ1-5; TRBD1 might be the D (6 bases). Trimming removed 2 bases from V and 3 bases from J, with 14 bases in between. Germline assignment: CDR1 MNHEY and CDR2 SVGEGT. CDR3 size: 16 residues.

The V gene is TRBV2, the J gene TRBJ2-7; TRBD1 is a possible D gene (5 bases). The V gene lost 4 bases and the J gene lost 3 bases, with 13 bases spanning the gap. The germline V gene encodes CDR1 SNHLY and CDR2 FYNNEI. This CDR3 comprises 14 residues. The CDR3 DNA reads TGTGCCAGCAGTGTAGGGGATTTCTTCTACGAGCAGTACTTC. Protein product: CASSVGDFFYEQYF. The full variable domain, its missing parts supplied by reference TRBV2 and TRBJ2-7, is EPEVTQTPSHQVTQMGQEVILRCVPISNHLYFYWYRQILGQKVEFLVSFYNNEISEKSEIFDDQFSVERPDGSNFTLKIRSTKLEDSAMYFCASSVGDFFYEQYFGPGTRLTVT.

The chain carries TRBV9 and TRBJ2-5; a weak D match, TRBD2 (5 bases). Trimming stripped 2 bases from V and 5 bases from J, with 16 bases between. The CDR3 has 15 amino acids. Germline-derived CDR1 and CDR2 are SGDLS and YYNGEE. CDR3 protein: CASSVQLGVGETQYF. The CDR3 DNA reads TGTGCCAGCAGCGTCCAATTGGGAGTGGGCGAGACCCAGTACTTC. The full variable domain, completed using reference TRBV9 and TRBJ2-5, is DSGVTQTPKHLITATGQRVTLRCSPRSGDLSVYWYQQSLDQGLQFLIQYYNGEERAKGNILERFSAQQFPDLHSELNLSSLELGDSALYFCASSVQLGVGETQYFGPGTRLLVL.

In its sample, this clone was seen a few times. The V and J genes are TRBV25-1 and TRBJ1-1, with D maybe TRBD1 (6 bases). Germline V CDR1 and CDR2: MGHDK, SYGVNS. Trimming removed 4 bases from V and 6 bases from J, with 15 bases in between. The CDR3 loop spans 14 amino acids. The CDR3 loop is CASSVQGGESEAFF. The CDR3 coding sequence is TGTGCCAGCAGTGTACAGGGTGGAGAGTCTGAAGCTTTCTTT.

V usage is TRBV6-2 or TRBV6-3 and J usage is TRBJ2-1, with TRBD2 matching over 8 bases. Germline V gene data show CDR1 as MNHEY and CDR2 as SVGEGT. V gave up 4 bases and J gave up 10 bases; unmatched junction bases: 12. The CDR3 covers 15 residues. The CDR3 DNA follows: TGTGCCAGCAGTTCCCAAGCGGGAGTCAGCATGGAGCAGTTCTTC. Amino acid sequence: CASSSQAGVSMEQFF.

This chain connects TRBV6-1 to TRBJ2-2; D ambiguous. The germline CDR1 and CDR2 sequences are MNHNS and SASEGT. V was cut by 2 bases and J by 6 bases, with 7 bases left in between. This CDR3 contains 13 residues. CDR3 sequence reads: CASSETGSGELFF. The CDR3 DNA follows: TGTGCCAGCAGTGAAACCGGTTCCGGGGAGCTGTTTTTT.

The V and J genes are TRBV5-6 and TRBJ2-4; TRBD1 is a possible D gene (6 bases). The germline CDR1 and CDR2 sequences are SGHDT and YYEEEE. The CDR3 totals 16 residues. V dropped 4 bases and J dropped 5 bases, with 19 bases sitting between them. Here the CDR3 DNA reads TGTGCCAGCAGCGAGGTTAGTGGGGGCAGCGAAAACATTCAGTACTTC. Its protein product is CASSEVSGGSENIQYF.

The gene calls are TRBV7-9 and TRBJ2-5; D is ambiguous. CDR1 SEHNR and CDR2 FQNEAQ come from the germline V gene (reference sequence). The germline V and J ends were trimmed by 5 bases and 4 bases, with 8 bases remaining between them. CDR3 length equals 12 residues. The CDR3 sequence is CASSRHGETQYF. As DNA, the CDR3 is TGTGCCAGCAGCAGACACGGAGAGACCCAGTACTTC.

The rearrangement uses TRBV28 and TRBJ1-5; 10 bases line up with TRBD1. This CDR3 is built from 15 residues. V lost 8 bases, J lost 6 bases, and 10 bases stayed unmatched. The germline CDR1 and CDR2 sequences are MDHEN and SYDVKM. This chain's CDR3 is CASLGTGVFLQPQHF. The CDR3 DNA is TGTGCCAGCCTCGGGACAGGGGTTTTTCTTCAGCCCCAGCATTTT.

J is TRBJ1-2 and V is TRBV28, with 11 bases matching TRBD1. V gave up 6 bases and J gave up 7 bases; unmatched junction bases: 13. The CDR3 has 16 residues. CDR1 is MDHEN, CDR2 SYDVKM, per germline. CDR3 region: CASRRTGGASRAGYTF. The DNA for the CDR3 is TGTGCCAGCAGGCGGACAGGGGGCGCGTCTCGGGCTGGCTACACCTTC.

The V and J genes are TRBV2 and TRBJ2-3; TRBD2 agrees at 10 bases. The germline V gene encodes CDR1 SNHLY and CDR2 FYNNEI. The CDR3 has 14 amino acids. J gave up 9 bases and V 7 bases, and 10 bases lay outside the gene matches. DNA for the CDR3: TGTGCCAGCACAAGCGGGAGGGCCAGTGAAACGCAGTATTTT. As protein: CASTSGRASETQYF.

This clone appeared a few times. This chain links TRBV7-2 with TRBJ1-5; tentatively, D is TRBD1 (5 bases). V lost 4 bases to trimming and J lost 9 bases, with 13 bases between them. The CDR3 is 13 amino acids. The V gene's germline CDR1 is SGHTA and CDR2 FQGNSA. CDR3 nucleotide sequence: TGTGCCAGCAGCTGGGACTCCCGCCGGCCCCAGCATTTT. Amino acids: CASSWDSRRPQHF.

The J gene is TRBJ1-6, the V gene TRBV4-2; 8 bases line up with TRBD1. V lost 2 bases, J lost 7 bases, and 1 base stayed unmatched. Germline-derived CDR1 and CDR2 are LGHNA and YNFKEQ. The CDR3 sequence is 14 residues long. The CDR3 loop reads CASSQRTGNSPLHF. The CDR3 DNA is TGTGCCAGCAGCCAACGGACAGGGAATTCACCCCTCCACTTT.

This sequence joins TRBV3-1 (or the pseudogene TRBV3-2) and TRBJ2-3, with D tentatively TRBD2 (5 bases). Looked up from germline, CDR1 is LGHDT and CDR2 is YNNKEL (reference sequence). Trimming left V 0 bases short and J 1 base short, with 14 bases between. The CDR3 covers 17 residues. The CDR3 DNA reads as TGTGCCAGCAGCCAAGAGCATAGTAGCGTAGGCACAGATACGCAGTATTTT. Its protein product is CASSQEHSSVGTDTQYF.

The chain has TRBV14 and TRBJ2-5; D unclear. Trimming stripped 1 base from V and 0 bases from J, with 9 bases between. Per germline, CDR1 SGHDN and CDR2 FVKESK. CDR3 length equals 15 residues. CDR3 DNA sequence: TGTGCCAGCAGCCAAGGTTGGCTAGACCAAGAGACCCAGTACTTC. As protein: CASSQGWLDQETQYF.

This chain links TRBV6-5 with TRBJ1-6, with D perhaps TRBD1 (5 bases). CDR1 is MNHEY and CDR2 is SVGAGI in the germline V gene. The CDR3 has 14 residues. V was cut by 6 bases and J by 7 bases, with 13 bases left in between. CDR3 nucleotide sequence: TGTGCCAGCAGCTCAACAGGATACAATTCACCCCTCCACTTT. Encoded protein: CASSSTGYNSPLHF.

This chain's CDR3 is CASSLRVGYGYTF. The DNA for the CDR3 is TGTGCCAGCAGTCTCAGGGTAGGCTATGGCTACACCTTC. The rearrangement uses TRBV27 and TRBJ1-2; weak D call: TRBD1 (5 bases). The V gene's germline CDR1 is MNHEY and CDR2 SMNVEV (reference sequence). V was cut by 5 bases and J by 4 bases, with 11 bases left in between. The CDR3 is 13 amino acids.

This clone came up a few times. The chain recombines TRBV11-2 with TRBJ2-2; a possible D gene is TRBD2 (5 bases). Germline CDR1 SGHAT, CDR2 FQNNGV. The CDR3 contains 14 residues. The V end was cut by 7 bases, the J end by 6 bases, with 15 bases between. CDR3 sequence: CASNTLGSSGELFF. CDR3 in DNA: TGTGCCAGCAACACCCTTGGGAGTTCCGGGGAGCTGTTTTTT.

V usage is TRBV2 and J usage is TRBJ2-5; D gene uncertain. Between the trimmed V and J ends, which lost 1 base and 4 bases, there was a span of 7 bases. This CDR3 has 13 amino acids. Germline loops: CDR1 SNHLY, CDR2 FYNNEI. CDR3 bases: TGTGCCAGCAGTGAAGGGCTCCCAGAGACCCAGTACTTC. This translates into CASSEGLPETQYF.